This T cell receptor beta chain was sequenced during a study of cytomegalovirus exposure and HLA in healthy donors. Whole-study findings and limits: TCR beta chains numbering some 160 were designated cytomegalovirus-associated.

Germline CDR1 reads SSHAT; CDR2 reads FNYEAQ (reference sequence). This CDR3 has 18 amino acids. About this clone: The antigen is not known. One end of the junction is discordant with germline, which a read error may explain.

Researchers ran the PCR with 60 Vbeta and 13 Jbeta primers. The authors' processing: Later analysis identified tens of millions of unique TCR beta chains, some 10 million shared. Repertoires were generated with immunoSEQ multiplex PCR, while TCRdb's copy carries only in-frame clones and drops some. The V and J calls and clone size were taken over from that table, and D and trimming were inferred from the DNA. The sample includes 90,000 to 130,000 clones, about 80% of them seen just once. The source is a woman aged 18-29 years in good health and CMV-seropositive. The sample taken for sequencing was PBMCs. V usage is TRBV7-7 and J usage is TRBJ2-2, with 9 positions matching TRBD2. In nucleotides, the CDR3 is TGTGCTAGCAGCCAGCACCTCACTAGCGGGTCGAACACCGGGGAGCTGTTTTTT. Translation gives CASSQHLTSGSNTGELFF.